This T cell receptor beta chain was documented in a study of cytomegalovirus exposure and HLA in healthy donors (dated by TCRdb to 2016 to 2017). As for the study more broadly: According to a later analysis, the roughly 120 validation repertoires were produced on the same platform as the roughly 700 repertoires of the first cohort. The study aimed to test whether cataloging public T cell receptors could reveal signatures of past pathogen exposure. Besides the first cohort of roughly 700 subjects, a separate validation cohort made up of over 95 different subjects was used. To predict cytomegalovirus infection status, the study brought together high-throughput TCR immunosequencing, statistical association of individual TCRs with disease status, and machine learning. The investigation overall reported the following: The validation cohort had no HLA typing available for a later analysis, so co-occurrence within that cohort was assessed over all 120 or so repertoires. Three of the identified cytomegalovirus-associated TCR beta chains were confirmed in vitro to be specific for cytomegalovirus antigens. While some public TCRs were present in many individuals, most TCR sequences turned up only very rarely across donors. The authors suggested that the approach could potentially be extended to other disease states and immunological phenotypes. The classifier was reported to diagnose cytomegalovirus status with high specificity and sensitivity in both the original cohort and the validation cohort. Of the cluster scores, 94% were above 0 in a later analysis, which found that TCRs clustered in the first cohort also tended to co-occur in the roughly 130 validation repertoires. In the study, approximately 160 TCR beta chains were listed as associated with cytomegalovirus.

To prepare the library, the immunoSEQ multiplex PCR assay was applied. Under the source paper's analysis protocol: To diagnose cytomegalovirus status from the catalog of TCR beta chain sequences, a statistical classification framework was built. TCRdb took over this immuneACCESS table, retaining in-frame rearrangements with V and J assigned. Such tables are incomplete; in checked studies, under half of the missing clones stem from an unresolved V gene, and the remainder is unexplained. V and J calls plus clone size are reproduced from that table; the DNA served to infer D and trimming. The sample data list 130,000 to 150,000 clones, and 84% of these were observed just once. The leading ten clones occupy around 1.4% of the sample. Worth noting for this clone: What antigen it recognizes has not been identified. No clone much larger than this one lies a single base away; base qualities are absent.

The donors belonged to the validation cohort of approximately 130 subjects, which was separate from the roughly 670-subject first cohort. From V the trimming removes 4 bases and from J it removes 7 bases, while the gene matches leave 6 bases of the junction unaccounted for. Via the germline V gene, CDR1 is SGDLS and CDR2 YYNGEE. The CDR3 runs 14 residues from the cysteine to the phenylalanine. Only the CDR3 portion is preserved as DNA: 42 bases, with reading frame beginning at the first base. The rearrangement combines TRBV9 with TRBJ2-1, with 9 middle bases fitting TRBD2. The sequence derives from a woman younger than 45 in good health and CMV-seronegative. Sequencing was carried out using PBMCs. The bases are TGTGCCAGCAGCCATCTAGCGGGGTTGAATGAGCAGTTCTTC. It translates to CASSHLAGLNEQFF.